This section outlines one TCR beta chain sequence together with its context. This entry belongs to a study of blood T cell repertoires in COVID-19. Study-level background: The United States, Italy and Spain provided the acute and convalescent COVID-19 samples.

Trimming at V came to 7 bases and at J to 0 bases, leaving 2 bases not matched to a gene. CDR3 length: 13 residues. Per germline, CDR1 SGDLS and CDR2 YYNGEE. In the original analysis: It was from reference gene primer amplification that nucleated cell counts were estimated. Assay: immunoSEQ multiplex PCR; the TCRdb copy retains only in-frame clones and omits some. That table furnishes V, J and clone size, whereas the DNA furnished D and trimming. In the table there are under 300,000 clones, around 87% of which are singletons. The Seattle site enrolled patients during active infection and followed them longitudinally.

The chain is built from TRBV9 and TRBJ2-3, with TRBD2 matching 7 bases. The sample was peripheral blood. The source is a woman aged 60-70 years with COVID-19, enrolled during active disease. Here the CDR3 reads CASQRGSTDTQYF. The CDR3 DNA follows: TGTGCCAGCCAGCGGGGTAGCACAGATACGCAGTATTTT.